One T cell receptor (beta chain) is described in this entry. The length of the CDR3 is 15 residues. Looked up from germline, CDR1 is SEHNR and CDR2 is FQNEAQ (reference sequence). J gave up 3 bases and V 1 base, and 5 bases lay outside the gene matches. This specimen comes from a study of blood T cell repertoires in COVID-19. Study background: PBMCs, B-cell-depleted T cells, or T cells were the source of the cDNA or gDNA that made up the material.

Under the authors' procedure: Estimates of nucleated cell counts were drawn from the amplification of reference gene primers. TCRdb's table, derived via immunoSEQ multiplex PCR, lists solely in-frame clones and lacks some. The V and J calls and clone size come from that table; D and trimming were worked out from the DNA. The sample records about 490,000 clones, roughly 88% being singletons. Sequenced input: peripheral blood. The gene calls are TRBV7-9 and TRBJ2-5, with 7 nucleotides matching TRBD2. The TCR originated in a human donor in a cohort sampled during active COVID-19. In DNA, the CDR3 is TGTGCCAGCAGCTTAGTTGAGGCGGGAGAAGAGACCCAGTACTTC. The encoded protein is CASSLVEAGEETQYF.